This T cell receptor (beta chain) was identified during a study of T cells in women clearing cervical HPV infection. The wider study: No precancer developed; the control's incident HPV16 infection cleared within 12 months.

Trimming left V 5 bases short and J 4 bases short, with 6 bases between. CDR1 and CDR2 from the germline V gene are SGHRS and YFSETQ. This CDR3 region has 11 residues. About this clone itself: From the germline J gene comes the end of the CDR3, since the read stops 3 residues before it.

Here immunoSEQ multiplex PCR was the method, and the copy in TCRdb shows in-frame clones only, minus some. This sample's table has about 30,000 clones. The sample comprised blood buffy coat. V and J are TRBV5-1 and TRBJ1-1; D is undetermined. This TCR was sampled from a woman aged 18 to 75 with a cervical HPV16 infection that either progressed to CIN3+ or cleared (not recorded which). The CDR3 sequence is CASRAGTEAFF. CDR3 DNA, as far as it was read: TGCGCCAGCAGGGCGGGCACTGAA.